The sequence of this TCR beta chain was determined in a study of shared clonotypes between healthy human individuals. Of note for this clone: The antigen is not known.

The method was immunoSEQ multiplex PCR; TCRdb's version includes in-frame clones alone and lacks a portion of them. Of about 110,000 clones in the sample, around 65% were seen once. CD8 memory combined CD45RO+ cells with CCR7-negative CD45RA+ TemRA cells. There are 18 residues in the CDR3. Germline loops: CDR1 SGHTA, CDR2 FQGTGA. V shed 5 bases, J shed 6 bases, and the junction held 15 bases outside the gene matches. Study results and caveats: What limited the represented genetic and exposure-history diversity was the small number of donors.

Sequencing input: memory CD8+ T cells sorted from blood. Indicated subset: CD45RO+ cells pooled with CCR7-negative TemRA cells. The origin of this receptor is a woman under 40 in good health. J is TRBJ2-2 and V is TRBV7-3; 10 nucleotides agree with TRBD2. Here the CDR3 reads CASSPNSGLAMGPGELFF. CDR3 nucleotide sequence: TGTGCCAGCAGCCCAAACTCGGGACTAGCGATGGGTCCCGGGGAGCTGTTTTTT.